This entry is about one TCR beta chain. This clone turned up a few times. What antigen it recognizes has not been identified. Base qualities are not recorded, but no much larger clone differs from it by a single base. The source of the sample is a study of cytomegalovirus exposure and HLA in healthy donors (TCRdb year 2017). For the wider study: According to an earlier analysis of several hundred of the donors, 200 million or so T cells yielded roughly 110 million unique TCR beta sequences and 276 Gb of sequence data. Using immunosequencing, the study profiled T cell repertoires from fewer than 850 subjects and related those repertoires to cytomegalovirus serostatus. A later analysis re-examined previously published TCR beta repertoires from just over 650 donors and added high-resolution HLA genotyping to investigate patterns of TCR occurrence. Besides the first cohort of 666 subjects, a separate validation cohort made up of 120 different subjects was used. Typing coverage differed by locus: A, B, C, DRB1 and DQB1 were typed in roughly 620-630 donors, DQA1 in approximately 520, DPA1 in 600 to 610, and DPB1 in 472. An earlier analysis of several hundred of the donors used high-throughput TCR beta sequencing to judge whether each TCR beta V gene segment behaved as functional or pseudogenic. Of the approximately 400 genotyped donors, about 80% fell in the genetic ancestry cluster associated with self-reported Caucasian donors. Genome-wide SNP genotypes for about 60% of the roughly 700 donors were used in a later genetic analysis, which treated that subset as a discovery cohort. A few DR-DQ haplotypes were treated as single units for association and clustering because of strong linkage in the cohort. Approximately 310 gigabases of sequencing data and approximately 85 million unique TCR sequences were included in an early release covering under 650 HLA-typed donors. In the later analysis, no new phenotypic data were used to find candidate immune exposures; instead, reliance was placed on TCR beta sequences and their occurrence across donors. To predict cytomegalovirus infection status, the study combined high-throughput TCR immunosequencing, statistical association of individual TCRs with disease status, and machine learning. Alongside the repertoire data, information on donor age, sex, ethnicity and CMV serostatus was compiled. HLA typing covered class I and class II loci at four-digit resolution. The study aimed to test whether cataloging public T cell receptors could reveal signatures of past pathogen exposure. Every repertoire in the discovery cohort had been generated on one and the same sequencing platform. Across about 370 genotyped donors of the cohort, an average of approximately 240,000 unique TCR beta nucleotide sequences per donor were sequenced, and 15% to 20% of those sequences were non-productive.

Overall results and qualifications from the work: In a later genetic analysis, a missense DCLRE1C variant was associated with V-gene and J-gene trimming of TCR beta chains, and the association was replicated in an independent cohort. Only TCR beta chains were sequenced in this cohort, and the absence of alpha or paired-chain data limited detectable features. Assigning TCR associations to individual alleles was difficult when HLA alleles, especially DR and DQ, strongly co-occurred. It was suggested by the authors that the approach could potentially be generalized to other disease states and immunological phenotypes. Linkage disequilibrium might explain the correlated functional status among segregating V segments, but an unknown experimental factor could not be ruled out. A later analysis found that HLA-associated TCR beta chains were more clonally expanded and had lower generation probabilities than equally common non-associated chains. The 87-base-pair reads could not distinguish some IMGT-functional V segments, including TRBV6-2 and TRBV6-3, so those segments were excluded. In a later genetic analysis, fewer N-insertions in productive TCRs were reported among donors in an Asian-associated ancestry cluster than the 666-donor mean. Broadly in line with IMGT annotations, most TCR beta V segments showed up in productive rearrangements about 87% or about 30% of the time in an earlier analysis of some 590 of the donors. Cytomegalovirus status was reported to be diagnosed by the classifier with high specificity and sensitivity in both the original and validation cohorts. Several of the top co-occurrence clusters appeared to be linked to parvovirus B19, influenza, CMV and Epstein-Barr virus, according to a later analysis. CMV serostatus was the only immune exposure information available for the cohort. Because HLA typing was unavailable for some donors at each locus, only the typed subset was used in association tests. A cluster of highly shared sequence variants was judged likely to represent a technical artifact of the sequencing pipeline. Most TCR sequences were observed very rarely across donors, whereas some public TCRs were present in many individuals. Three of the identified cytomegalovirus-associated TCR beta chains were confirmed in vitro to be specific for cytomegalovirus antigens. Presence/absence analyses assumed roughly uniform sequencing depth across donors, an assumption that may not hold. In the study, 164 TCR beta chains were listed as associated with cytomegalovirus. In a later analysis, the rate of TCR association differed among HLA loci, with DRB1 alleles having the most associated TCRs and HLA-C alleles having the fewest. A further reported finding was that TCR beta sequences accurately predicted the HLA-A and HLA-B alleles for most subjects in the first cohort. Because counts were too low, seventeen rarely observed V segments, including chromosome 9 orphons, were excluded from the earlier analysis of 587 of the donors. A later analysis found that most CMV-associated TCR beta chains appeared HLA-restricted, with HLA associations seemingly driven largely by CMV exposure. At a false discovery rate of 0.05, a later analysis linked under 20,000 TCR beta sequences to specific HLA alleles.

The cohort was made up of about 610 healthy bone marrow donors. Cohort members were all nominally healthy when sampled, although unrecorded immune exposures were likely present. The donor tested CMV seropositive and was one of the 289 seropositive cohort members. A peripheral blood sample was collected from each donor, and TCR beta sequencing was performed on peripheral blood mononuclear cells. Genomic DNA was extracted from the blood cell samples with the Qiagen DNeasy Blood Extraction Kit. CDR1 and CDR2, per the germline V gene, are SGHAT and FQNNGV. There are 17 amino acids in the CDR3, from cysteine to phenylalanine inclusive. CDR3 DNA is the only sequence kept; it has 51 bases, read in frame from the first base. V is shortened by 5 bases, J by 1 base, and the region joining them spans 20 bases. Library creation used the immunoSEQ multiplex PCR assay. The multiplex PCR relied on a mix of 60 forward primers for TCR Vbeta segments and 13 reverse primers for TCR Jbeta segments. The CDR3 region of rearranged TCR beta genes was amplified from genomic DNA by a multiplex PCR assay. Amplified TCR beta libraries were sequenced as 87-base-pair reads on the Illumina HiSeq System. Turning to the authors' computational methods: In a later analysis, some 80 million unique TCR beta chains were counted across the 650 to 750 repertoires, and about 9.9 million of these chains were shared by at least two donors. Raw reads were error-corrected and collapsed into unique sequences by a nearest-neighbor algorithm in which closely related sequences were merged to remove PCR and sequencing errors. V, D and J gene segments were assigned by aligning CDR3 sequences to IMGT reference sequences. Each retained sequence needed at least a six-nucleotide match to both a V gene segment and a J gene segment. Rearrangements were classified as productive when the CDR3 lacked stop codons and remained in frame with V and J, and all other rearrangements were classified as non-productive. CDR3 was defined by IMGT convention, running from the second conserved V-encoded cysteine to the conserved J-encoded phenylalanine. In an earlier analysis of roughly 610 of the donors, sequences lacking an unambiguous match to a single V gene segment were excluded. An earlier analysis of just under 600 of the donors called V segments functional above 56.7% productive rearrangements and segregating when the between-donor standard deviation exceeded 5%. A statistical classification framework was developed to diagnose cytomegalovirus status using the catalog of TCR beta chain sequences. In a later analysis, TCR nucleotide sequences were compared against IMGT/GENE-DB human TR gene sequences so that V and J genes could be assigned. Using the TCRdist pipeline, a later analysis assigned CDR3 sequences along with most-parsimonious VDJ recombination scenarios. In a later analysis, each TCR beta chain was defined by its CDR3 amino acid sequence together with its V-gene family, and reads lacking a unique V-gene family were excluded. A later analysis removed several hundred highly shared, low-generation-probability nucleotide sequences to deal with suspected cross-contamination and a sequencing artifact. A later analysis calculated a clonal expansion index for each public chain from normalized within-repertoire ranks of inferred template counts. In a later analysis, generation probabilities were computed with a VDJ recombination model fitted to out-of-frame rearrangements, and the resulting probabilities were checked against IGoR. In a later analysis, TCR-TCR, TCR-HLA and TCR-CMV co-occurrence was scored with hypergeometric tests, and a repertoire-size bias correction was applied to TCR pairs. In a later analysis, false discovery rates were estimated by permuting HLA or CMV assignments 20 times. In a later analysis, co-occurring TCRs were grouped with DBSCAN, and TCRdist sequence similarity was added when clustering was performed within HLA-allele-positive subsets. Co-occurrence clustering excluded repertoires with fewer than 30,000 or more than 120,000 public chains, plus five with anomalous nucleotide sharing. This immuneACCESS table, as held by TCRdb, lists in-frame sequences with V and J called but not all clones. Of the missing ones, under half trace to an unresolved V gene in checked studies; the others have no known cause. V and J calls and clone size follow that table, whereas D and trimming were derived from the DNA. This sample holds about 34,000 clones; approximately 82% were observed only once. The ten biggest clones cover over 9.5% of the sample.

The chain employs TRBV11-2 and TRBJ2-5, with the D gene uncertain. The source material was PBMCs. This TCR came from a woman younger than 35 in good health and CMV-seropositive. The CDR3 in this case is CASSPSLGSLFQETQYF. The DNA is as follows: TGTGCCAGCAGCCCGTCTCTCGGGTCCCTTTTCCAAGAGACCCAGTACTTC.